Presented here are 18 T cell receptor beta chains from one specimen sequenced in a study of T cell responses to AZD1222 COVID-19 vaccine. Libraries were prepared by immunoSEQ multiplex PCR; TCRdb keeps only in-frame clonotypes and omits some of them. The sample contains under 200,000 clones, 90% of which appear only once. Here the sequenced sample was peripheral blood, taken on day 0 of AZD1222 vaccination. These receptors were taken from an adult in good health.

The chain combines TRBV6-5 with TRBJ1-5; D not resolved. The V gene's germline CDR1 is MNHEY and CDR2 SVGAGI. The CDR3 is 12 residues long. The CDR3 bases are TGTGCTCTGGGAGAGGGCAATCAGCCCCAGCATTTT. Translating gives CALGEGNQPQHF.

This rearrangement joins TRBV28 to TRBJ1-1; D call uncertain. Germline assignment: CDR1 MDHEN and CDR2 SYDVKM. Trimming left V 2 bases short and J 3 bases short, with 4 bases between. This CDR3 is 12 amino acids long. In DNA form, the CDR3 reads TGTGCCAGCAGTTTAAGTTACACTGAAGCTTTCTTT. It codes for CASSLSYTEAFF.

The V call is TRBV27, the J call TRBJ2-7; TRBD2 aligns across 8 bases. Germline CDR1 reads MNHEY; CDR2 reads SMNVEV (reference sequence). The CDR3 loop spans 12 amino acids. Unmatched junction bases numbered 4, after V lost 9 bases and J lost 3 bases. CDR3 sequence reads: CASRGGIYEQYF. The CDR3 nucleotides are TGTGCCAGTCGCGGGGGGATCTACGAGCAGTACTTC.

This chain links TRBV5-6 with TRBJ2-7, with D possibly being TRBD2 (6 bases). Looked up from germline, CDR1 is SGHDT and CDR2 is YYEEEE. V lost 3 bases and J 2 bases, leaving 15 bases between the germline ends. This CDR3 comprises 15 residues. The CDR3 coding sequence is TGTGCCAGCAGCTGGGAGGACGGTTGGACCTACGAGCAGTACTTC. This sequence encodes CASSWEDGWTYEQYF.

The J gene is TRBJ2-5, the V gene TRBV7-4; tentatively, D is TRBD1 (5 bases). In germline, CDR1 is SGHVT, CDR2 SQSDAQ. This CDR3 region has 13 residues. Trimming shortened V by 8 bases and J by 5 bases, and 15 bases separated the two germline ends. CDR3 residues: CASLEMKGETQYF. The CDR3 region has the DNA TGTGCCAGCTTAGAGATGAAGGGGGAGACCCAGTACTTC.

The V gene is TRBV6-5, the J gene TRBJ1-1, with D unresolved. Trimming cost V 10 bases and J 8 bases, with 23 bases left between them. The germline CDR1 and CDR2 sequences are MNHEY and SVGAGI. The CDR3 length is 14 residues. The CDR3 here is CATQLGIPVPEAFF. CDR3 bases: TGTGCCACCCAATTGGGGATACCTGTTCCCGAAGCTTTCTTT.

The chain joins TRBV5-1 to TRBJ2-7, with 7 bases matching TRBD1. CDR3 size: 14 residues. Germline V gives CDR1 SGHRS, CDR2 YFSETQ. The ends lost 0 bases at V and 4 bases at J; junction bases unmatched: 4. The CDR3 DNA reads as TGCGCCAGCAGCTTGGACGGGACAGCTTACGAGCAGTACTTC. Translated: CASSLDGTAYEQYF.

Only one count was recorded for this clone. This rearrangement joins TRBV28 to TRBJ2-2, with D unresolved. The CDR3 totals 13 residues. V was shortened by 6 bases and J by 1 base, with 6 bases between the two germline ends. Germline V gene lookup returns CDR1 MDHEN and CDR2 SYDVKM. The chain's CDR3 is CASSLLNTGELFF. For the CDR3, the DNA is TGTGCCAGCAGCCTCCTGAACACCGGGGAGCTGTTTTTT. Combining the CDR3 with reference TRBV28 and TRBJ2-2 gives the whole variable domain DVKVTQSSRYLVKRTGEKVFLECVQDMDHENMFWYRQDPGLGLRLIYFSYDVKMKEKGDIPEGYSVSREKKERFSLILESASTNQTSMYLCASSLLNTGELFFGEGSRLTVL.

V gene TRBV7-9 combines with J gene TRBJ2-7; 14 bases agree with TRBD2. The CDR3 runs 15 residues. The germline V gene encodes CDR1 SEHNR and CDR2 FQNEAQ (reference sequence). V lost 4 bases to trimming and J lost 5 bases; unmatched junction nucleotides: 4. This CDR3 reads CASSSTSGGAHEQYF. The CDR3 nucleotides are TGTGCCAGCAGCTCGACTAGCGGGGGGGCCCACGAGCAGTACTTC.

This chain uses TRBV7-2 with TRBJ1-5, with D hard to call. The CDR3 length is 16 residues. Per germline, CDR1 SGHTA and CDR2 FQGNSA. Trimming pared 1 base from V and 3 bases from J, leaving 13 bases between. The CDR3 DNA sequence: TGTGCCAGCAGCTTAGGAGGAACGATAGACAATCAGCCCCAGCATTTT. Amino acid sequence: CASSLGGTIDNQPQHF.

The J gene is TRBJ2-3, the V gene TRBV19; D remains ambiguous. Germline values: CDR1 LNHDA, CDR2 SQIVND (reference sequence). Trimming left V 6 bases short and J 6 bases short, with 10 bases between. The CDR3 is made up of 12 amino acids. CDR3 DNA sequence: TGTGCCAGTAGGCTTGACGGCGATACGCAGTATTTT. This gives the protein CASRLDGDTQYF.

The chain uses TRBV7-9 and TRBJ1-2; tentatively, D is TRBD1 (5 bases). Germline V gene lookup returns CDR1 SEHNR and CDR2 FQNEAQ (reference sequence). With 2 bases removed from V and 1 base from J, the gap between germline ends came to 20 bases. The CDR3 extends over 18 amino acids. This chain's CDR3 is CASSLNLAGSYLNYGYTF. The CDR3 nucleotides read TGTGCCAGCAGCTTAAATCTAGCAGGGTCCTACCTTAACTATGGCTACACCTTC.

This clone was counted a single time. The V gene is TRBV4-3, the J gene TRBJ2-3; D is uncertain. CDR3 length: 14 amino acids. Germline V gene data show CDR1 as LGHNA and CDR2 as YSLEER. V shed 3 bases and J shed 7 bases, with 14 bases lying between them. CDR3 in DNA: TGCGCCAGCAGCCACCAAACCCCAGATAATACGCAGTATTTT. The encoded protein is CASSHQTPDNTQYF.

The V call is TRBV14, the J call TRBJ1-4, with D perhaps TRBD1 (5 bases). The germline V and J ends were trimmed by 2 bases and 4 bases, with 20 bases remaining between them. Germline V gene lookup returns CDR1 SGHDN and CDR2 FVKESK. The CDR3 is 18 amino acids. CDR3 region: CASSQRSFGLQVNEKLFF. CDR3 DNA: TGTGCCAGCAGCCAACGATCATTCGGGCTACAGGTTAATGAAAAACTGTTTTTT.

V usage is TRBV6-5 and J usage is TRBJ2-3, with 8 bases matching TRBD2. Germline V CDR1 and CDR2: MNHEY, SVGAGI. The V segment lost 0 bases and the J segment 2 bases; nucleotides outside the gene matches: 4. The CDR3 covers 16 residues. CDR3 sequence reads: CASSYSGGGLTDTQYF. CDR3 sequence (DNA): TGTGCCAGCAGTTACTCTGGCGGGGGGCTCACAGATACGCAGTATTTT.

The rearrangement links TRBV6-1 to TRBJ1-6; D unclear. Germline CDR1 and CDR2: MNHNS and SASEGT. CDR3 length equals 17 residues. Trimming removed 3 bases at V and 0 bases at J, with 12 bases between. CDR3 amino acids: CASSEWMQGSYNSPLHF. The CDR3 DNA follows: TGTGCCAGCAGTGAGTGGATGCAAGGCTCCTATAATTCACCCCTCCACTTT.

This clone is a singleton in its sample. The chain carries TRBV6-5 and TRBJ1-3; D perhaps matches TRBD1 (5 bases). Trimming stripped 4 bases from V and 7 bases from J, with 17 bases between. Germline V lookup: CDR1 MNHEY, CDR2 SVGAGI. The CDR3 sequence is 15 residues long. Written as DNA, the CDR3 is TGTGCCAGCAGTTCCTCAGGGAGATGGATGAACACCATATATTTT. It specifies CASSSSGRWMNTIYF.

J is TRBJ1-2 and V is TRBV24-1, with 10 bases fitting TRBD1. CDR3 length equals 16 residues. J was trimmed by 4 bases and V by 4 bases; bases with no gene match: 8. Germline V CDR1 and CDR2: KGHDR, SFDVKD. As DNA, the CDR3 is TGTGCCACCAGTGAGACAGGGGGCGGCGAATCCTATGGCTACACCTTC. Amino acid sequence: CATSETGGGESYGYTF.